This is a list of T cell receptor beta chains from one sample in a study of blood T cells in healthy people across ages. Via MiXCR, TCRdb re-called the 5' RACE reads, giving one row per CDR3 protein. The top ten clones hold around 4% of a sample with some 1.5 million distinct CDR3 sequences, 40% to 45% of them seen once. The sequenced sample was blood. Receptor source: a woman in her late teens or twenties in good health. Each CDR3 is given with its conserved first and last residue. The D gene is left open where the match is weak. Some rows mark clone size as missing; the rest say once, few, many or name a class of expanded clone.

clone_size: few; v_call: TRBV7-3; j_call: TRBJ2-3; d_call: -; cdr3_aa: CASTLGWRNRTDTQYF; cdr3_nt: TGTGCCAGCACCCTGGGGTGGCGGAACCGCACAGATACGCAGTATTTT
clone_size: few; v_call: TRBV6-6; j_call: TRBJ2-1; d_call: -; cdr3_aa: CASSYTREQFF; cdr3_nt: TGTGCCAGCAGTTACACCAGAGAGCAGTTCTTC
clone_size: -; v_call: TRBV7-2; j_call: TRBJ1-1; d_call: TRBD1; cdr3_aa: CASSGRGQGNTEAFF; cdr3_nt: TGTGCCAGCAGCGGGAGGGGACAGGGTAACACTGAAGCTTTCTTT
clone_size: many; v_call: TRBV5-4; j_call: TRBJ2-1; d_call: TRBD1; cdr3_aa: CASSPRDSNNEQFF; cdr3_nt: TGTGCCAGCAGCCCCCGGGACAGTAACAATGAGCAGTTCTTC
clone_size: -; v_call: TRBV27; j_call: TRBJ2-6; d_call: -; cdr3_aa: CASSLSFPPGANVLTF; cdr3_nt: TGTGCCAGCAGTTTATCGTTTCCCCCTGGGGCCAACGTCCTGACTTTC
clone_size: -; v_call: TRBV15; j_call: TRBJ1-2; d_call: -; cdr3_aa: CATSREGRSGGYTF; cdr3_nt: TGTGCCACCAGCAGAGAAGGCCGGTCTGGGGGCTACACCTTC
clone_size: -; v_call: TRBV18; j_call: TRBJ1-1; d_call: TRBD1; cdr3_aa: CASSPDRVGGGTTEAFF; cdr3_nt: TGTGCCAGCTCACCAGACAGGGTGGGTGGCGGAACTACTGAAGCTTTCTTT
clone_size: few; v_call: TRBV9; j_call: TRBJ2-1; d_call: TRBD1; cdr3_aa: CASTGDRGRNEQFF; cdr3_nt: TGTGCCAGCACCGGGGACAGGGGGCGTAATGAGCAGTTCTTC
clone_size: once; v_call: TRBV10-3; j_call: TRBJ2-5; d_call: TRBD1; cdr3_aa: CAISGPPSRDREQETQYF; cdr3_nt: TGTGCCATCAGTGGCCCGCCTTCCCGCGACAGGGAACAAGAGACCCAGTACTTC
clone_size: once; v_call: TRBV5-1; j_call: TRBJ1-1; d_call: -; cdr3_aa: CASSLQGNMNTEAFF; cdr3_nt: TGCGCCAGCAGCCTACAGGGAAACATGAACACTGAAGCTTTCTTT
clone_size: few; v_call: TRBV7-9; j_call: TRBJ2-7; d_call: TRBD1; cdr3_aa: CASNEPGQGFHEQYF; cdr3_nt: TGTGCCAGCAACGAACCGGGACAGGGGTTCCACGAGCAGTACTTC
clone_size: -; v_call: TRBV7-2; j_call: TRBJ1-2; d_call: -; cdr3_aa: CASSIDSGTWTNYGYTF; cdr3_nt: TGTGCCAGTAGCATAGACTCCGGGACGTGGACCAACTATGGCTACACCTTC
clone_size: many; v_call: TRBV29-1; j_call: TRBJ1-2; d_call: -; cdr3_aa: CSVEGTYGYTF; cdr3_nt: TGCAGCGTTGAAGGGACCTATGGCTACACCTTC
clone_size: -; v_call: TRBV6-2/TRBV6-3; j_call: TRBJ1-5; d_call: -; cdr3_aa: CASTERGNQPQHF; cdr3_nt: TGTGCCAGCACCGAGAGGGGCAATCAGCCCCAGCATTTT
clone_size: -; v_call: TRBV20-1; j_call: TRBJ2-7; d_call: -; cdr3_aa: CSTPDSLSYEQYF; cdr3_nt: TGCAGTACGCCGGACAGTTTGTCCTACGAGCAGTACTTC
clone_size: -; v_call: TRBV4-3; j_call: TRBJ1-2; d_call: -; cdr3_aa: CASSFSGRGRYYTF; cdr3_nt: TGCGCCAGCAGCTTCTCCGGGAGGGGTCGTTATTACACCTTC
clone_size: once; v_call: TRBV10-3; j_call: TRBJ2-3; d_call: -; cdr3_aa: CAISELNTHTDTQYF; cdr3_nt: TGTGCCATCAGTGAGCTCAACACCCACACAGATACGCAGTATTTT
clone_size: many; v_call: TRBV3-1; j_call: TRBJ2-2; d_call: -; cdr3_aa: CASSQVAGELFF; cdr3_nt: TGCGCCAGCAGCCAAGTCGCCGGGGAGCTGTTTTTT
clone_size: -; v_call: TRBV4-1; j_call: TRBJ2-7; d_call: -; cdr3_aa: CASSQGGANYNEQYF; cdr3_nt: TGCGCCAGCAGCCAAGGTGGGGCAAACTACAATGAGCAGTACTTC
clone_size: few; v_call: TRBV20-1; j_call: TRBJ2-7; d_call: TRBD2; cdr3_aa: CSARALVAGLYEQYF; cdr3_nt: TGCAGTGCGCGGGCGCTGGTAGCGGGACTCTACGAGCAGTACTTC
clone_size: few; v_call: TRBV12-3/TRBV12-4; j_call: TRBJ2-5; d_call: TRBD2; cdr3_aa: CASSLVAGGNNEQYF; cdr3_nt: TGTGCCAGCAGTTTAGTAGCGGGGGGAAACAATGAGCAGTACTTC
clone_size: few; v_call: TRBV20-1; j_call: TRBJ2-3; d_call: TRBD2; cdr3_aa: CSARGLAGGPDTQYF; cdr3_nt: TGCAGTGCTAGGGGACTAGCGGGAGGTCCTGATACGCAGTATTTT
clone_size: few; v_call: TRBV27; j_call: TRBJ1-6; d_call: TRBD1; cdr3_aa: CATRDRQKNYNSPLHF; cdr3_nt: TGTGCCACCCGGGACAGGCAGAAAAACTATAATTCACCCCTCCACTTT
clone_size: -; v_call: TRBV28; j_call: TRBJ1-4; d_call: -; cdr3_aa: CASSPRSSTNEKLFF; cdr3_nt: TGTGCCAGCAGTCCCCGGAGTTCAACTAATGAAAAACTGTTTTTT
clone_size: -; v_call: TRBV3-1; j_call: TRBJ1-2; d_call: -; cdr3_aa: CASSQGLKGRGYGYTF; cdr3_nt: TGTGCCAGCAGCCAAGGTCTGAAGGGGCGCGGCTATGGCTACACCTTC
clone_size: few; v_call: TRBV12-3/TRBV12-4; j_call: TRBJ1-6; d_call: -; cdr3_aa: CASSLRGISYNSPLHF; cdr3_nt: TGTGCCAGCAGTCTCCGGGGGATCTCCTATAATTCACCCCTCCACTTT
clone_size: -; v_call: TRBV9; j_call: TRBJ2-1; d_call: -; cdr3_aa: CASSVQGWSHEQFF; cdr3_nt: TGTGCCAGCAGCGTACAAGGCTGGTCCCATGAGCAGTTCTTC
clone_size: few; v_call: TRBV6-6; j_call: TRBJ2-5; d_call: -; cdr3_aa: CASSYFGETQYF; cdr3_nt: TGTGCCAGCAGTTACTTTGGGGAGACCCAGTACTTC
clone_size: -; v_call: TRBV4-1; j_call: TRBJ1-6; d_call: -; cdr3_aa: CASSQGYGATIGNSPLHF; cdr3_nt: TGCGCCAGCAGCCAGGGCTACGGTGCCACTATAGGTAATTCACCCCTCCACTTT
clone_size: -; v_call: TRBV7-2; j_call: TRBJ2-5; d_call: TRBD2; cdr3_aa: CASSFYGLAGGKETQYF; cdr3_nt: TGTGCCAGCAGCTTTTACGGACTAGCGGGAGGAAAGGAGACCCAGTACTTC
clone_size: -; v_call: TRBV18; j_call: TRBJ2-4; d_call: TRBD1; cdr3_aa: CASSPDRGKNIQYF; cdr3_nt: TGTGCCAGCTCACCAGACAGGGGCAAAAACATTCAGTACTTC
clone_size: few; v_call: TRBV6-5; j_call: TRBJ2-5; d_call: -; cdr3_aa: CASRRAETQYF; cdr3_nt: TGTGCCAGCAGAAGGGCGGAGACCCAGTACTTC
clone_size: -; v_call: TRBV18; j_call: TRBJ2-7; d_call: -; cdr3_aa: CASSLTASTSYEQYF; cdr3_nt: TGTGCCAGCTCACTAACAGCCTCAACCTCCTACGAGCAGTACTTC
clone_size: few; v_call: TRBV6-2/TRBV6-3; j_call: TRBJ1-2; d_call: TRBD1; cdr3_aa: CASSERQGPWRYGYTF; cdr3_nt: TGTGCCAGCAGCGAAAGACAGGGACCATGGCGCTATGGCTACACCTTC
clone_size: few; v_call: TRBV6-5; j_call: TRBJ2-5; d_call: TRBD1; cdr3_aa: CASSYSGQGSQYF; cdr3_nt: TGTGCCAGCAGTTACTCGGGACAGGGATCCCAGTACTTC
clone_size: few; v_call: TRBV29-1; j_call: TRBJ2-1; d_call: TRBD2; cdr3_aa: CSVEFLAGYNEQFF; cdr3_nt: TGCAGCGTTGAGTTTCTAGCGGGGTACAATGAGCAGTTCTTC
clone_size: many; v_call: TRBV7-2; j_call: TRBJ2-3; d_call: -; cdr3_aa: CASSSQGIDTQYF; cdr3_nt: TGTGCCAGCAGCTCCCAGGGGATCGATACGCAGTATTTT
clone_size: -; v_call: TRBV6-5; j_call: TRBJ1-2; d_call: -; cdr3_aa: CASSRSTPRESYGYTF; cdr3_nt: TGTGCCAGCAGTCGGTCCACGCCCAGGGAGAGCTATGGCTACACCTTC
clone_size: -; v_call: TRBV20-1; j_call: TRBJ2-7; d_call: TRBD2; cdr3_aa: CSARDLATSVNEQYF; cdr3_nt: TGCAGTGCTAGAGATCTTGCGACTAGCGTCAACGAGCAGTACTTC
clone_size: -; v_call: TRBV21-1; j_call: TRBJ1-2; d_call: -; cdr3_aa: CASSKIRAQGDSNYGYTF; cdr3_nt: TGTGCCAGCAGCAAAATTAGGGCTCAGGGGGATTCTAACTATGGCTACACCTTC
clone_size: -; v_call: TRBV6-1; j_call: TRBJ1-3; d_call: -; cdr3_aa: CASSTHRALKSSGNTIYF; cdr3_nt: TGTGCCAGCAGTACCCACCGGGCCCTCAAAAGCTCTGGAAACACCATATATTTT
clone_size: once; v_call: TRBV28; j_call: TRBJ1-2; d_call: TRBD1; cdr3_aa: CASSQPATGQGYTF; cdr3_nt: TGTGCCAGCAGTCAACCCGCGACAGGGCAGGGCTACACCTTC
clone_size: -; v_call: TRBV7-9; j_call: TRBJ2-7; d_call: -; cdr3_aa: CASSSVGHGLSKNNEQYF; cdr3_nt: TGTGCCAGCAGCTCAGTGGGACACGGACTGAGTAAAAACAATGAGCAGTACTTC
clone_size: -; v_call: TRBV12-3/TRBV12-4; j_call: TRBJ2-1; d_call: -; cdr3_aa: CASSLVVNNEQFF; cdr3_nt: TGTGCCAGCAGTTTAGTTGTGAACAATGAGCAGTTCTTC
clone_size: -; v_call: TRBV28; j_call: TRBJ2-1; d_call: TRBD1; cdr3_aa: CASSLEGTGGSKGHEQFF; cdr3_nt: TGTGCCAGCAGTTTAGAGGGGACAGGGGGTTCAAAAGGCCATGAGCAGTTCTTC
clone_size: -; v_call: TRBV9; j_call: TRBJ2-7; d_call: -; cdr3_aa: CASSVVPYSYEQYF; cdr3_nt: TGTGCCAGCAGCGTAGTCCCGTACTCCTACGAGCAGTACTTC
clone_size: -; v_call: TRBV28; j_call: TRBJ1-1; d_call: -; cdr3_aa: CASRFTDRSEAFF; cdr3_nt: TGTGCCAGCAGGTTCACCGACAGATCTGAAGCTTTCTTT
clone_size: -; v_call: TRBV4-1; j_call: TRBJ2-1; d_call: -; cdr3_aa: CASSQDAGRSSYNEQFF; cdr3_nt: TGCGCCAGCAGCCAAGATGCAGGCAGGAGCTCCTACAATGAGCAGTTCTTC
clone_size: -; v_call: TRBV15; j_call: TRBJ2-1; d_call: -; cdr3_aa: CATSRGEAYEQFF; cdr3_nt: TGTGCCACCAGCAGAGGGGAAGCCTACGAGCAGTTCTTC
clone_size: few; v_call: TRBV7-3; j_call: TRBJ2-3; d_call: -; cdr3_aa: CASSSPGRDTQYF; cdr3_nt: TGTGCCAGCAGCTCACCGGGGCGGGATACGCAGTATTTT
clone_size: -; v_call: TRBV6-6; j_call: TRBJ1-3; d_call: -; cdr3_aa: CASSYSPPSWVTIYF; cdr3_nt: TGTGCCAGCAGTTACTCCCCGCCGAGCTGGGTCACCATATATTTT
clone_size: -; v_call: TRBV11-3; j_call: TRBJ2-5; d_call: -; cdr3_aa: CASSQGPGETQYF; cdr3_nt: TGTGCCAGCAGCCAGGGGCCAGGAGAGACCCAGTACTTC